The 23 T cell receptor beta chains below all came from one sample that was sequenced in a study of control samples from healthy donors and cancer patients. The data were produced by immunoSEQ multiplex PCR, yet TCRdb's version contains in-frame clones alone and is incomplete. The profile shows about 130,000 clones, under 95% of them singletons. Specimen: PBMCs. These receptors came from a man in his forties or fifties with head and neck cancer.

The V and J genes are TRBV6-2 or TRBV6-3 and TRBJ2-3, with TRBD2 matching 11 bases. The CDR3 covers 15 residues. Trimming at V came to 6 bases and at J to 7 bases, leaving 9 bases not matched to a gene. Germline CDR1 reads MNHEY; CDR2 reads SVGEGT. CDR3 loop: CASSPGLAGPNTQYF. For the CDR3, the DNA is TGTGCCAGCAGCCCCGGACTAGCGGGTCCAAATACGCAGTATTTT.

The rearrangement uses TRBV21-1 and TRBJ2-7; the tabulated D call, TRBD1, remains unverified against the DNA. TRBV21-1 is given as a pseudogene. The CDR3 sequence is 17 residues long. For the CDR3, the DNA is TGTGCCAGCAGCAAAGTGACAACAGGGGGTCACTCCTACGAGCAGTACTTC. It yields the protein CASSKVTTGGHSYEQYF.

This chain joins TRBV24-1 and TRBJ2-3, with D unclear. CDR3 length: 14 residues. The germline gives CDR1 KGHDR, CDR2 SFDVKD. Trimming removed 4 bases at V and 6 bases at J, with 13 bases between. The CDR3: CATSDQTRADTQYF. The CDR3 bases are TGTGCCACCAGTGACCAGACCCGGGCCGATACGCAGTATTTT.

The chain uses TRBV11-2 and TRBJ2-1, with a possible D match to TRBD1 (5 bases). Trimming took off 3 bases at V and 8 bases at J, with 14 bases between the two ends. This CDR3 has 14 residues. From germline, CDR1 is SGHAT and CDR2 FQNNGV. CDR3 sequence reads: CASSFIPGPHEQFF. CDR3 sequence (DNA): TGTGCCAGCAGCTTTATCCCAGGGCCCCATGAGCAGTTCTTC.

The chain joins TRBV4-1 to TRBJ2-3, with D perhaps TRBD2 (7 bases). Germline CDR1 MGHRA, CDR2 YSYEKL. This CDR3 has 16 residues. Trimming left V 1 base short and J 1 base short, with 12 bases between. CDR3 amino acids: CASSQVGRGRTDTQYF. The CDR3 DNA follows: TGCGCCAGCAGCCAAGTGGGGCGGGGGCGCACAGATACGCAGTATTTT.

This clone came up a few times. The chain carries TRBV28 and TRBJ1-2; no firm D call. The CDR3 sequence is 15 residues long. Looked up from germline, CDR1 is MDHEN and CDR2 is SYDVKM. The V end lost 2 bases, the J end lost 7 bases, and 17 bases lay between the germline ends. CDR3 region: CASSLKTGRLSGYTF. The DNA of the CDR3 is TGTGCCAGCAGTTTAAAGACTGGAAGACTTAGTGGCTACACCTTC.

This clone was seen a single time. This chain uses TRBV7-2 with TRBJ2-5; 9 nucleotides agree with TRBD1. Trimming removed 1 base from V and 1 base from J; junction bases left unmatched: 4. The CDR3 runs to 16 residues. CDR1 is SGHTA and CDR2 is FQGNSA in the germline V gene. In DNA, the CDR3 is TGTGCCAGCAGCTTAGGCGTGACAGGGGGCCAAGAGACCCAGTACTTC. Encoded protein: CASSLGVTGGQETQYF.

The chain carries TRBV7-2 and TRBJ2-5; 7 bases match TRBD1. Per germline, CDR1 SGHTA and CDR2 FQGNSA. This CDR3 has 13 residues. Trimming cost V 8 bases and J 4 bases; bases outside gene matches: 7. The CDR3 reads CASEHRDRETQYF. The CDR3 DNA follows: TGTGCCAGCGAGCACCGGGACAGAGAGACCCAGTACTTC.

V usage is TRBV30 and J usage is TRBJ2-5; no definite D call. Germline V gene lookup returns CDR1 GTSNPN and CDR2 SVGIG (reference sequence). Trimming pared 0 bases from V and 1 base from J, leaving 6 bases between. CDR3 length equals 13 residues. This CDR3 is CAWSVPPQETQYF. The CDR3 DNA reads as TGTGCCTGGAGTGTACCGCCCCAAGAGACCCAGTACTTC. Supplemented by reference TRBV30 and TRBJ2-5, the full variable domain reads SQTIHQWPATLVQPVGSPLSLECTVEGTSNPNLYWYRQAAGRGLQLLFYSVGIGQISSEVPQNLSASRPQDRQFILSSKKLLLSDSGFYLCAWSVPPQETQYFGPGTRLLVL.

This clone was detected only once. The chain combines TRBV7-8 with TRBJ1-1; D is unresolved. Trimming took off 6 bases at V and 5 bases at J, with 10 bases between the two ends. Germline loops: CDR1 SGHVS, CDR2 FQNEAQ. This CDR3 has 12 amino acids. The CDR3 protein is CASRVLMTEAFF. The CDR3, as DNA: TGTGCCAGCAGGGTCCTAATGACTGAAGCTTTCTTT.

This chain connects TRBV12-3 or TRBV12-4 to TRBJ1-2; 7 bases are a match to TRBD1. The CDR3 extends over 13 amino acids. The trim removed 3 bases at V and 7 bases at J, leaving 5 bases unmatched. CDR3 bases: TGTGCCAGCAGTTTGGGGACAGTGGCTGGCTACACCTTC. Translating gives CASSLGTVAGYTF.

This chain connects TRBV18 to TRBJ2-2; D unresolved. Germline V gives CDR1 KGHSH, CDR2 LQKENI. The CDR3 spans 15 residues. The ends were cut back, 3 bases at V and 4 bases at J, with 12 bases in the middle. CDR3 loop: CASSPANMRTGELFF. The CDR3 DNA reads TGTGCCAGCTCACCCGCGAACATGCGCACCGGGGAGCTGTTTTTT.

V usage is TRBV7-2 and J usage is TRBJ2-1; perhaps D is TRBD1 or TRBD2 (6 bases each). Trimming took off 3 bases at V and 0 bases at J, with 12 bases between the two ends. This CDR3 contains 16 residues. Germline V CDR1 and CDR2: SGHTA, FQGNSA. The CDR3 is CASSFFGGRSYNEQFF. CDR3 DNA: TGTGCCAGCAGCTTTTTCGGGGGCCGCTCCTACAATGAGCAGTTCTTC. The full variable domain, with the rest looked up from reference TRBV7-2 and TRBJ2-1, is GAGVSQSPSNKVTEKGKDVELRCDPISGHTALYWYRQSLGQGLEFLIYFQGNSAPDKSGLPSDRFSAERTGGSVSTLTIQRTQQEDSAVYLCASSFFGGRSYNEQFFGPGTRLTVL.

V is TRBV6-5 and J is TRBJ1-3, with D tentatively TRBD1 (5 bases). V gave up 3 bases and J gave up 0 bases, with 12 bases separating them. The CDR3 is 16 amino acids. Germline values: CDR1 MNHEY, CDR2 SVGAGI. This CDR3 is CASSYGDRRSGNTIYF. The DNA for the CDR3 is TGTGCCAGCAGTTATGGGGACCGTCGCTCTGGAAACACCATATATTTT.

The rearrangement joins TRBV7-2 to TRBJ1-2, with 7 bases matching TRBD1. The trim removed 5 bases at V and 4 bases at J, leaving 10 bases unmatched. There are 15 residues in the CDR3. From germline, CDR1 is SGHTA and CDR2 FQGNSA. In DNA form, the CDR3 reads TGTGCCAGCAGCATACGACGGGGGACAGTCTATGGCTACACCTTC. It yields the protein CASSIRRGTVYGYTF.

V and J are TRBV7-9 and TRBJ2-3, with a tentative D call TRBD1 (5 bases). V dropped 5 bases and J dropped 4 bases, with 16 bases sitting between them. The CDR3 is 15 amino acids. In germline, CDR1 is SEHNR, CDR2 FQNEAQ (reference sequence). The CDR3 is CASSLGRAGADTQYF. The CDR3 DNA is TGTGCCAGCAGCCTAGGCAGGGCTGGGGCAGATACGCAGTATTTT.

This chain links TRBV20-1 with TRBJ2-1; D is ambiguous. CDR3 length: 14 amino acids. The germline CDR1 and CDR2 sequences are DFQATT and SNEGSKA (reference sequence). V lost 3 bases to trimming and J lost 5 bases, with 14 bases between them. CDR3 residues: CSASSPRTNNEQFF. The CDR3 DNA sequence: TGCAGTGCTAGTTCCCCAAGAACGAACAATGAGCAGTTCTTC.

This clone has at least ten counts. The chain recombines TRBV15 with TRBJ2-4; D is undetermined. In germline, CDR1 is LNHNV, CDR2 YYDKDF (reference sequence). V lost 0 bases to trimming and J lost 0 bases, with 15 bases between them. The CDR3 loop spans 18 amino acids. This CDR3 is CATSRDVGDTRAKNIQYF. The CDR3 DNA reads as TGTGCCACCAGCAGAGATGTTGGCGACACAAGAGCCAAAAACATTCAGTACTTC.

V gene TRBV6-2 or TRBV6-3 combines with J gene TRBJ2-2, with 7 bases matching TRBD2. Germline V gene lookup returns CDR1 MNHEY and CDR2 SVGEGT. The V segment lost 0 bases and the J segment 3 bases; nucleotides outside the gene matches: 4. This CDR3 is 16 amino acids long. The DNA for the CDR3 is TGTGCCAGCAGTTACTCGACGGGGGGAGACACCGGGGAGCTGTTTTTT. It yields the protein CASSYSTGGDTGELFF.

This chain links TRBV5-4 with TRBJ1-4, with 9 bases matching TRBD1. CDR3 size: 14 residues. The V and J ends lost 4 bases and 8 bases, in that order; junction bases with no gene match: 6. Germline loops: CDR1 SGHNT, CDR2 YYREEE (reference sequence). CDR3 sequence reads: CASSQDRGSEKLFF. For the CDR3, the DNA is TGTGCCAGCAGCCAAGACAGGGGGAGCGAAAAACTGTTTTTT.

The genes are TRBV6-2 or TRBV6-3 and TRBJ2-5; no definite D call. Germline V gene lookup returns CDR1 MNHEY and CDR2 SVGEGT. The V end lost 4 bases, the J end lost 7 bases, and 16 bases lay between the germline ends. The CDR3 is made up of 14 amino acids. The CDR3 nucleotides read TGTGCCAGCAGTTTTGGTGCAGCTCCGTGGACCCAGTACTTC. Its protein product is CASSFGAAPWTQYF.

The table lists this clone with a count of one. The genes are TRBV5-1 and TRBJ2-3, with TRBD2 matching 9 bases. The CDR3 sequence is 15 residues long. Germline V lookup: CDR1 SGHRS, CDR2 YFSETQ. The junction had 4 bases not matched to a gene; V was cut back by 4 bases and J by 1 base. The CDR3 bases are TGCGCCAGCAGCCTAGCGGGACTAGGCACAGATACGCAGTATTTT. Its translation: CASSLAGLGTDTQYF.

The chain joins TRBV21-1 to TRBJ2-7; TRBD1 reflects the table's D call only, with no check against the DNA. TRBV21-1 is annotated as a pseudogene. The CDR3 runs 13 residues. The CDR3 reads CASRKGQSYEQYF. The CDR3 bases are TGTGCCAGCAGAAAAGGGCAGTCCTACGAGCAGTACTTC.